Listed here are 28 T cell receptor beta chains from one sample, sequenced in a study of blood T cell repertoires in COVID-19. Assay used: immunoSEQ multiplex PCR; TCRdb lists only in-frame clones, some missing. Of about 270,000 clones listed, approximately 90% were seen once; the top ten hold 2% to 2.5%. The source material was PBMCs or T cells enriched from blood (not recorded which). The receptors were gathered from a young woman who had recovered from COVID-19.

This rearrangement joins TRBV6-5 to TRBJ1-1, with 9 bases lining up with TRBD1. Germline V gene data show CDR1 as MNHEY and CDR2 as SVGAGI. The CDR3 consists of 14 residues. After removal of 7 bases from V and 5 bases from J, the junction contained 8 bases not matched to a gene. The CDR3 sequence is CASKEQGALTEAFF. DNA for the CDR3: TGTGCCAGCAAAGAACAGGGGGCTTTGACTGAAGCTTTCTTT.

The J gene is TRBJ2-7, the V gene TRBV18, with 9 positions matching TRBD1. J lost 6 bases, V lost 5 bases, and 8 bases had no gene match. Germline V gene lookup returns CDR1 KGHSH and CDR2 LQKENI. The CDR3 consists of 14 residues. In DNA, the CDR3 is TGTGCCAGCTCAAAAGGGACAGGGTCTGCCGAGCAGTACTTC. Its protein product is CASSKGTGSAEQYF.

This clone was seen a handful of times. The V and J genes are TRBV5-8 and TRBJ2-7, with D possibly TRBD2 on 6 matching bases. The CDR3 runs to 13 residues. Germline CDR1 reads SGHTS; CDR2 reads YDEGEE. The V and J ends lost 3 bases and 0 bases respectively, with 7 bases between them. DNA for the CDR3: TGTGCCAGCAGCTCGGGAGTCTCCTACGAGCAGTACTTC. This encodes CASSSGVSYEQYF.

The genes are TRBV19 and TRBJ2-1; 8 nucleotides align to TRBD1. Losses at the gene ends were 4 bases for V and 6 bases for J; bases not matched to a gene: 8. The germline V gene encodes CDR1 LNHDA and CDR2 SQIVND (reference sequence). The CDR3 has 15 residues. The CDR3 protein is CASSTPLDRGNEQFF. The CDR3 region has the DNA TGTGCCAGTAGTACCCCCCTTGACAGGGGCAATGAGCAGTTCTTC.

This rearrangement joins TRBV12-3 or TRBV12-4 to TRBJ1-1, with D maybe TRBD1 (5 bases). The CDR3 consists of 12 residues. V lost 3 bases to trimming and J lost 8 bases, with 10 bases between them. The CDR3 region has the DNA TGTGCCAGCAGTTTCGGGGGGGGAGAAGCTTTCTTT. Its protein is CASSFGGGEAFF.

This sequence joins TRBV6-2 or TRBV6-3 and TRBJ1-5; D gene ambiguous. From germline, CDR1 is MNHEY and CDR2 SVGEGT. The CDR3 contains 15 residues. V was clipped by 0 bases and J by 3 bases, with 9 bases between them. This CDR3 reads CASSYSGRTNQPQHF. The CDR3 DNA sequence: TGTGCCAGCAGTTACTCAGGGAGGACCAATCAGCCCCAGCATTTT.

V gene TRBV15 combines with J gene TRBJ2-1, with D unclear. Germline V gives CDR1 LNHNV, CDR2 YYDKDF (reference sequence). This CDR3 spans 15 amino acids. The germline V and J ends were trimmed by 4 bases and 0 bases, with 10 bases remaining between them. The DNA of the CDR3 is TGTGCCACCAGCATCGGCGGTAGCTCCTACAATGAGCAGTTCTTC. This encodes CATSIGGSSYNEQFF.

The J gene is TRBJ2-3, the V gene TRBV24-1, with TRBD2 matching 10 bases. CDR1 and CDR2 from the germline V gene are KGHDR and SFDVKD. The CDR3 has 15 amino acids. V dropped 3 bases and J dropped 5; count of bases not matched to a gene: 4. The CDR3 region has the DNA TGTGCCACCAGTGATGCTAGCGGGGGCGGAGATACGCAGTATTTT. Its translation: CATSDASGGGDTQYF.

This rearrangement joins TRBV9 to TRBJ1-3, with 7 positions matching TRBD1. Germline CDR1 and CDR2: SGDLS and YYNGEE. Trimming at V came to 3 bases and at J to 4 bases, leaving 4 bases not matched to a gene. This CDR3 is built from 14 residues. CDR3 residues: CASSEGGQGNTIYF. In DNA, the CDR3 is TGTGCCAGCAGCGAGGGGGGACAGGGAAACACCATATATTTT.

The V call is TRBV6-5, the J call TRBJ1-4; D is unresolved. V dropped 4 bases and J dropped 3 bases, with 12 bases sitting between them. The germline V gene has CDR1 MNHEY and CDR2 SVGAGI. The CDR3 covers 15 residues. The CDR3 sequence: CASSFFLRPNEKLFF. In DNA, the CDR3 is TGTGCCAGCAGTTTTTTTTTGCGTCCTAATGAAAAACTGTTTTTT.

The chain has TRBV14 and TRBJ1-2; D uncertain. The CDR3 runs to 15 residues. The V gene's germline CDR1 is SGHDN and CDR2 FVKESK. Trimming shortened V by 3 bases and J by 4 bases, and 15 bases separated the two germline ends. Here the CDR3 reads CASSQMGSVSYGYTF. CDR3 nucleotide sequence: TGTGCCAGCAGCCAGATGGGCTCGGTATCCTATGGCTACACCTTC.

Only a few counts were recorded for this clone. This chain connects TRBV19 to TRBJ1-1, with 7 bases lining up with TRBD1. In germline, CDR1 is LNHDA, CDR2 SQIVND (reference sequence). V gave up 5 bases and J gave up 2 bases; unmatched junction bases: 8. CDR3 length equals 15 residues. The CDR3 nucleotides are TGTGCCAGTAGTCAGACGAGGGGGCGCAACACTGAAGCTTTCTTT. It translates to CASSQTRGRNTEAFF.

The chain has TRBV28 and TRBJ2-7; D gene uncertain. Germline V gene sequence: CDR1 MDHEN, CDR2 SYDVKM. The CDR3 is made up of 13 amino acids. The V end lost 4 bases, the J end lost 3 bases, and 10 bases lay between the germline ends. Written as DNA, the CDR3 is TGTGCCAGCAGTTACCTAAACGGCTACGAGCAGTACTTC. Encoded protein: CASSYLNGYEQYF.

This chain uses TRBV5-6 with TRBJ2-3, with a weak D call TRBD2 (5 bases). The CDR3 length is 15 residues. Germline CDR1 SGHDT, CDR2 YYEEEE. V lost 2 bases and J lost 3, with 13 bases in between. The CDR3 reads CASSLALAPTDTQYF. Here the CDR3 DNA reads TGTGCCAGCAGCTTAGCCCTAGCCCCAACAGATACGCAGTATTTT.

The chain recombines TRBV7-2 with TRBJ2-1, with 7 bases aligning to TRBD2. Germline assignment: CDR1 SGHTA and CDR2 FQGNSA. V dropped 5 bases and J dropped 10; count of bases not matched to a gene: 11. The CDR3 is 14 amino acids. This chain's CDR3 is CASSPGTIGNEQFF. Here the CDR3 DNA reads TGTGCCAGCAGCCCCGGGACTATTGGGAACGAGCAGTTCTTC.

The chain recombines TRBV5-1 with TRBJ2-3, with 7 bases identical to TRBD1. Germline V lookup: CDR1 SGHRS, CDR2 YFSETQ. J was trimmed by 0 bases and V by 7 bases; bases with no gene match: 8. The CDR3 has 15 residues. CDR3 region: CASRRTGSSTDTQYF. CDR3 DNA: TGCGCCAGCCGACGGACAGGCTCTAGCACAGATACGCAGTATTTT.

The chain combines TRBV5-6 with TRBJ1-1; possibly TRBD1 for D (5 bases). CDR3 size: 16 residues. V was cut by 1 base and J by 0 bases, with 13 bases left in between. The germline V gene has CDR1 SGHDT and CDR2 YYEEEE. The CDR3, as DNA: TGTGCCAGCAGCTTGTTGGCAGGGTATTTGAACACTGAAGCTTTCTTT. Its translation: CASSLLAGYLNTEAFF.

The rearrangement joins TRBV12-3 or TRBV12-4 to TRBJ1-2; a possible D gene is TRBD1 (5 bases). V was clipped by 0 bases and J by 4 bases, with 6 bases between them. The CDR3 has 13 residues. The CDR3 loop is CASSLAQGYGYTF. The DNA for the CDR3 is TGTGCCAGCAGTTTAGCGCAGGGCTATGGCTACACCTTC.

The gene calls are TRBV2 and TRBJ1-1; D unresolved. Trimming shortened V by 4 bases and J by 3 bases, and 18 bases separated the two germline ends. This CDR3 is 16 amino acids long. Germline assignment: CDR1 SNHLY and CDR2 FYNNEI. Here the CDR3 reads CASSAVGDGVYTEAFF. In nucleotides, the CDR3 is TGTGCCAGCAGTGCAGTGGGAGACGGGGTGTACACTGAAGCTTTCTTT.

The chain uses TRBV15 and TRBJ1-3, with 8 bases lining up with TRBD1. CDR1 and CDR2 (germline): LNHNV, YYDKDF (reference sequence). CDR3 length: 16 residues. V was clipped by 1 base and J by 4 bases; unmatched bases: 6. The CDR3 loop reads CATSRVQGALGNTIYF. CDR3 in DNA: TGTGCCACCAGCAGAGTGCAGGGGGCGTTAGGAAACACCATATATTTT.

The J gene is TRBJ2-1, the V gene TRBV2; 10 nucleotides align to TRBD2. V lost 4 bases to trimming and J lost 5 bases; unmatched junction nucleotides: 5. Germline V lookup: CDR1 SNHLY, CDR2 FYNNEI. The CDR3 covers 15 residues. The CDR3 DNA sequence: TGTGCCAGCAGTGCTAGCGGGGGCTGGGACAATGAGCAGTTCTTC. Translation: CASSASGGWDNEQFF.

V is TRBV28 and J is TRBJ1-5; the D gene is possibly TRBD1 (5 bases). The CDR3 spans 14 residues. The germline CDR1 and CDR2 sequences are MDHEN and SYDVKM. Deletions cut 3 bases from V and 6 bases from J, with 12 bases between. CDR3 residues: CASSFMQGVQPQHF. CDR3 bases: TGTGCCAGCAGTTTTATGCAGGGCGTTCAGCCCCAGCATTTT.

V and J are TRBV9 and TRBJ1-1; the D is unclear. Trimming cost V 4 bases and J 5 bases, with 15 bases left between them. Germline V gives CDR1 SGDLS, CDR2 YYNGEE. The CDR3 totals 14 residues. In DNA, the CDR3 is TGTGCCAGCAGCTTCGACTGGCGAACGACTGAAGCTTTCTTT. Translation gives CASSFDWRTTEAFF. The full variable domain, its missing parts supplied by reference TRBV9 and TRBJ1-1, is DSGVTQTPKHLITATGQRVTLRCSPRSGDLSVYWYQQSLDQGLQFLIQYYNGEERAKGNILERFSAQQFPDLHSELNLSSLELGDSALYFCASSFDWRTTEAFFGQGTRLTVV.

The table lists this clone with a few counts. One junction end disagrees with the germline gene, perhaps due to a read error. The J gene is TRBJ1-2, the V gene TRBV5-4; TRBD1 aligns across 7 bases. The CDR3 is 13 amino acids. Germline CDR1 SGHNT, CDR2 YYREEE (reference sequence). The CDR3 loop is CASSLGQPWGYTF. In nucleotides, the CDR3 is TGTGCCAGCAGTTTGGGACAGCCCTGGGGCTACACCTTC.

This clone appeared a single time. Other DNA sequences within the sample encode an identical CDR3. The chain links TRBV9 to TRBJ1-2; 9 nucleotides match TRBD1. Per germline, CDR1 SGDLS and CDR2 YYNGEE. This CDR3 region has 13 residues. J lost 6 bases, V lost 2 bases, and 2 bases had no gene match. The CDR3 loop reads CASSVGQGHGYTF. CDR3 DNA: TGTGCCAGCAGCGTGGGACAGGGCCATGGCTACACCTTC.

The J gene is TRBJ1-2, the V gene TRBV5-1; a possible D gene is TRBD1 (5 bases). The CDR3 loop spans 13 amino acids. Deletions cut 2 bases from V and 3 bases from J, with 8 bases between. Germline V lookup: CDR1 SGHRS, CDR2 YFSETQ. CDR3 region: CASSFREDYGYTF. The DNA of the CDR3 is TGCGCCAGCAGCTTCAGGGAGGACTATGGCTACACCTTC.

The V gene is TRBV5-4, the J gene TRBJ2-4; D possibly corresponds to TRBD2 (6 bases). This CDR3 has 17 residues. Germline CDR1 and CDR2: SGHNT and YYREEE (reference sequence). V lost 1 base, J lost 1 base, and 15 bases lay in between. The CDR3 spells CASSLSWGGRAKNIQYF. The CDR3 bases are TGTGCCAGCAGCTTGAGTTGGGGTGGGAGGGCCAAAAACATTCAGTACTTC.

V usage is TRBV29-1 and J usage is TRBJ2-7; perhaps TRBD1 as D (5 bases). The CDR3 contains 13 residues. Between the trimmed V and J ends, which lost 1 base and 6 bases, there was a span of 13 bases. Germline V CDR1 and CDR2: SQVTM, ANQGSEA. In DNA, the CDR3 is TGCAGCGTTGAAGGGGTTGGTGGGGCCGAGCAGTACTTC. Protein product: CSVEGVGGAEQYF.